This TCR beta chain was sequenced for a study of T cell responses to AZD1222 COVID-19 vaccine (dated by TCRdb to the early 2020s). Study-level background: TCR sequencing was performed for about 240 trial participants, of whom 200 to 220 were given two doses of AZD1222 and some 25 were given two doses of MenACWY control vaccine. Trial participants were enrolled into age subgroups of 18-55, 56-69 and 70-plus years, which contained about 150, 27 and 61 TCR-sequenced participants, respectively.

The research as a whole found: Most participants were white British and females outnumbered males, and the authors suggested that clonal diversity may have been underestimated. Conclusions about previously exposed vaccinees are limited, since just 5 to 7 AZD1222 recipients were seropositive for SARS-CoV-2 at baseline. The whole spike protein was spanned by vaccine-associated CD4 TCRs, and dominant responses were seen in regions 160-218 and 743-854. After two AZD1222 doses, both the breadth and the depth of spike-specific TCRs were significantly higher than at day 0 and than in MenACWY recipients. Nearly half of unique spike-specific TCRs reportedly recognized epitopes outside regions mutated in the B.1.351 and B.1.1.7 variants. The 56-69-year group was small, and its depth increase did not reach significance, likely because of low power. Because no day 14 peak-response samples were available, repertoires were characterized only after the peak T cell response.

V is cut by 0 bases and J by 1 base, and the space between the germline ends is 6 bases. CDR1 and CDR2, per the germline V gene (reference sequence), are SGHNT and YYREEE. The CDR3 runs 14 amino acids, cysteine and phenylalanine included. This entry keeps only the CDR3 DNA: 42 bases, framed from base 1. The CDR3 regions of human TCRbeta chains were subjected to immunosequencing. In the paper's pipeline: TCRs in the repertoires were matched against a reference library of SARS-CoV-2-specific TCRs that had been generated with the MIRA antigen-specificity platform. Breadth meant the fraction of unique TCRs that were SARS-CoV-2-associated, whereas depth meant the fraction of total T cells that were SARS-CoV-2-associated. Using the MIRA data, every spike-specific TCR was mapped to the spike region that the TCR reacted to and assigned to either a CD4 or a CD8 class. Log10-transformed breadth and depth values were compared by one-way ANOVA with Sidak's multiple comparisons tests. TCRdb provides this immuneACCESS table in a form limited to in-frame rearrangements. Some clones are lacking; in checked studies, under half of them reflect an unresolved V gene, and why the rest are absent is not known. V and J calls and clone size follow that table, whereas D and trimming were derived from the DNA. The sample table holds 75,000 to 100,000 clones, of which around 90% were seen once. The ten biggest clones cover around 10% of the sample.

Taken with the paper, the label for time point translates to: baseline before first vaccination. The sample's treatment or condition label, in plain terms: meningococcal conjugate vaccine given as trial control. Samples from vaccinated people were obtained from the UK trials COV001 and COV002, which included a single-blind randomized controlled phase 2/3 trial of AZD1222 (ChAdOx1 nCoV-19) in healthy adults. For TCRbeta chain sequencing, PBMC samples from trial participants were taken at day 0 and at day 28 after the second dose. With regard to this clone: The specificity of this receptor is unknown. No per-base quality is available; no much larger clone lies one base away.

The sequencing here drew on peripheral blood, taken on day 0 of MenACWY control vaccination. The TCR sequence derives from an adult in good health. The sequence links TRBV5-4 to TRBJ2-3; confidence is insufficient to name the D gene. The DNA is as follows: TGTGCCAGCAGCTTGGGGTCGGGCACAGATACGCAGTATTTT. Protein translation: CASSLGSGTDTQYF.